This T cell receptor (beta chain) appears in the sequencing data of a study of tumor-infiltrating lymphocytes in primary liver carcinoma. Study summary: Donors had hepatocellular carcinoma or combined HCC and intrahepatic cholangiocarcinoma.

Total RNA and DNA came together from approximately 20-30 mg of bulk tissue without cell sorting. This CDR3 spans 16 amino acids. The V gene's germline CDR1 is SGHAT and CDR2 FQNNGV. Findings and limits, study-wide: Only about 8-24% of top clones occurred in every one of the five tumor regions.

Points on this clonotype: Its antigen is unknown. Likely a read error: the CDR3 ends without its conserved phenylalanine or tryptophan.

Using a constant-region primer together with ProtoScript II reverse transcriptase, TCR beta cDNA was made from approximately 0.55 ug of total RNA. Three rounds of nested multiplex PCR with slightly modified ARM-PCR produced TCR beta libraries. PCR rounds one and two used TRBV1-TRBV30 forward primers with a C-beta reverse primer for around 11 cycles each. MiXCR was run by TCRdb on the multiplex PCR reads, yielding one entry per CDR3 protein. The table lists tens of thousands of distinct CDR3 sequences, 75% to 80% of them singletons. The sequencing sample was made of liver tumor tissue from sampling region 5. Subset meaning: tumor region T5, tumor centre. The receptor was derived from a woman in her 30s with primary liver carcinoma and hepatitis B virus infection. The rearrangement joins TRBV11-2 to TRBJ2-5; 7 bases are shared with TRBD1. The DNA for the CDR3 is TGTGCCAGCAGTACAAGAACAGGGGACGCGAAAGAAACCCAGTACTTA. It specifies CASSTRTGDAKETQYL.